These T cell receptor beta chains were read from a single sample in a study of shared clonotypes between healthy human individuals. Sequencing used immunoSEQ multiplex PCR; TCRdb keeps in-frame clones, though not all of them. The data show roughly 1 million clones, with approximately 80% seen just once and approximately 0.52% held by the top ten. The source material was memory CD4+ T cells from PBMCs. Receptors were obtained from a man aged 18 to 29 in good health. Some clones in this sample may be carry-over from other donors' samples. The conserved cysteine and the conserved F or W are not part of the CDR3 here. Fields, in order: V gene, CDR3 length, J gene, clone size, CDR3 protein. The size field is filled for only some rows; it gives once, few, many or a size class.

TRBV5-4,13,TRBJ2-3,-,ASRPGRKGTDTQY
TRBV5-1,12,TRBJ2-1,-,ASSQGLAGTEQF
TRBV11-3,13,TRBJ1-4,-,ASSRYGTKNEKLF
TRBV19,14,TRBJ2-7,-,ASSRGPTTSFYEQY
TRBV5-1,12,TRBJ2-5,-,ASSLFGAEETQY
TRBV11-1,13,TRBJ2-4,-,ASSLGRVAKNIQY
TRBV11-1,13,TRBJ2-3,-,ASSLVMGKTGTQY
TRBV5-4,13,TRBJ2-1,-,ASSLGQGIYNEQF
TRBV7-3,11,TRBJ1-2,-,ASSTDRGYGYT
TRBV19,12,TRBJ2-3,-,ASRITAGQHPMY
TRBV7-8,13,TRBJ1-1,-,ASSPDSTYNTEAF
TRBV6-5,10,TRBJ1-3,-,ASRSPGNTIY
TRBV9,12,TRBJ1-2,-,ASSDARTNYGYT
TRBV9,11,TRBJ1-2,-,ASSGGTGYGYT
TRBV11-3,12,TRBJ2-2,-,ASSLGLAGGELF
TRBV6-6,13,TRBJ2-3,-,ASRLADHHTDTQY
TRBV18,11,TRBJ2-5,-,ASSPPGAETQY
TRBV25-1,12,TRBJ2-1,-,ASSEAGLANEQF
TRBV6-5,14,TRBJ2-3,-,ASSYQGGPPTDTQY
TRBV6-5,11,TRBJ1-5,-,ASGAAYNQPQH
TRBV28,10,TRBJ1-2,-,ATARSVYGYT
TRBV11-1,11,TRBJ2-2,-,ASSLIQTGELF
TRBV10-3,14,TRBJ2-7,-,AISERPGQGSYEQY
TRBV5-6,12,TRBJ1-2,once,ASSWGTGNYGYT
TRBV25-1,13,TRBJ2-2,-,ARAVGGRGTGELF
TRBV2,11,TRBJ2-5,-,ASSGYSRETQY
TRBV11-2,13,TRBJ2-1,once,ASRGERMSYNEQF
TRBV20-1,9,TRBJ2-7,-,SALERYEQY
TRBV5-1,14,TRBJ1-1,-,ASSPRQGIMNTEAF
TRBV5-1,12,TRBJ2-1,-,ASREAGGSREQF
TRBV2,14,TRBJ1-2,-,ASSETRTGVNYGYT
TRBV5-1,11,TRBJ2-7,-,ASSRGLWGEQY
TRBV7-9,13,TRBJ1-1,-,ASSSLTGAGTEAF
TRBV9,13,TRBJ2-5,-,ASSVTSGRQETQY
TRBV7-8,12,TRBJ1-2,-,ASSLGARAYGYT
TRBV29-1,11,TRBJ2-3,once,SVDRGGTDTQY
TRBV5-1,9,TRBJ1-2,-,ASGRDESYT
TRBV4-3,13,TRBJ2-5,-,ASSHGRSRQETQY
TRBV5-1,13,TRBJ2-5,-,ASLSIPDRDETQY
TRBV5-1,13,TRBJ2-1,-,ASSYLAGAYNEQF
TRBV6-1,12,-,-,ASLDSGSSYEQY
TRBV18,13,TRBJ1-1,-,ASSPPNGWDTEAF
TRBV9,13,TRBJ2-5,-,ASSVDSSGRETQY
TRBV7-2,11,TRBJ1-2,-,ASSSDRRSGYT
TRBV6-5,13,TRBJ1-1,-,ASRGPGQMNTEAF
TRBV5-4,14,TRBJ2-1,-,ASSPSGGPRGNEQF
TRBV15,11,TRBJ1-1,few,ATSGGMNTEAF
TRBV27,14,TRBJ1-3,many,ARPPRAGIPGNTIY
TRBV6-1,12,TRBJ1-5,-,ASTPSGGNQPQH
TRBV7-2,15,TRBJ2-5,-,ASSRLDRSLVKETQY
TRBV5-1,11,TRBJ1-2,-,ASSLAGRSGYT
TRBV7-2,12,TRBJ1-2,few,ASSIRQGTYGYT
TRBV14,11,TRBJ2-7,-,ASSQVGTGEQY
TRBV2,12,TRBJ2-5,many,ASSSGQGGETQY
TRBV4-2,14,TRBJ1-5,-,ASSQATGISNQPQH